This T cell receptor (beta chain) is drawn from a study of OX40 agonist ivuxolimab in advanced cancers. Germline V gene data show CDR1 as LNHDA and CDR2 as SQIVND (reference sequence). Trimming took off 8 bases at V and 0 bases at J, with 8 bases between the two ends. The CDR3 has 14 amino acids. Data came from immunoSEQ multiplex PCR; TCRdb stores just in-frame clones and leaves some out. The sample shows about 82,000 clones, 86% of them seen only once. The rearrangement uses TRBV19 and TRBJ2-6; D is undetermined. The TCR originated in an adult with an advanced solid tumor such as melanoma, head and neck, liver or kidney cancer. Sequenced here: CD4+ or CD8+ T cells sorted from blood, sampled in a trial of the OX40 agonist ivuxolimab. The CDR3 loop reads CASAESSGANVLTF. CDR3 coding DNA: TGTGCCAGTGCGGAAAGCTCTGGGGCCAACGTCCTGACTTTC.